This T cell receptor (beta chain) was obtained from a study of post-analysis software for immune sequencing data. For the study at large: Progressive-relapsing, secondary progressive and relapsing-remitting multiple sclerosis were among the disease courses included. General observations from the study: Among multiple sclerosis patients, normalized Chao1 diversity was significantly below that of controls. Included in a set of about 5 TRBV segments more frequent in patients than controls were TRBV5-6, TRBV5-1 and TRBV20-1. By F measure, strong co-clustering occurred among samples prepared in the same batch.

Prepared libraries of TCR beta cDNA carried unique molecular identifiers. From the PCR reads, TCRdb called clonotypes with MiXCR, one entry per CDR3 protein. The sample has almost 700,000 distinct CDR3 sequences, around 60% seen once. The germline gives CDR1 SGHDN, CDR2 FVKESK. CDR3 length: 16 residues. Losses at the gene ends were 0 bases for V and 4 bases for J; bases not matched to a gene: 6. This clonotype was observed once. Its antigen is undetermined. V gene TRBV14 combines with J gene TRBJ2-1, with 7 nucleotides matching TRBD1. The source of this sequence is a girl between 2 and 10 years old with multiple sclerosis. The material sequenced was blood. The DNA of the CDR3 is TGTGCCAGCAGCCAAGAAGTACAGGGGTGGTACAATGAGCAGTTCTTC. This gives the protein CASSQEVQGWYNEQFF.